The next 3 T cell receptor beta chains were all read from a single sample in a study of cytomegalovirus exposure and HLA in healthy donors. Both 60 Vbeta primers and 13 Jbeta primers went into the PCR. The method was immunoSEQ multiplex PCR; TCRdb's version includes in-frame clones alone and lacks a portion of them. This table has approximately 160,000 clones, around 78% appearing once. Sequenced input: PBMCs. These receptor sequences come from a woman between 40 and 55 years old in good health and CMV-seropositive.

The J gene is TRBJ2-1, the V gene TRBV5-1; 10 nucleotides line up with TRBD2. V trimming: 1 base; J trimming: 4 bases; junction bases outside the gene matches: 5. This CDR3 has 16 residues. In germline, CDR1 is SGHRS, CDR2 YFSETQ. The CDR3 sequence is CASSLSGTSVYNEQFF. The CDR3 DNA reads as TGCGCCAGCAGCTTGAGCGGGACTAGCGTGTACAATGAGCAGTTCTTC.

The rearrangement uses TRBV25-1 and TRBJ2-2, with 14 bases aligning to TRBD2. Germline V gives CDR1 MGHDK, CDR2 SYGVNS. The ends lost 6 bases at V and 7 bases at J; junction bases unmatched: 7. CDR3 size: 16 residues. The CDR3: CASRKTSGGEGGELFF. The CDR3 bases are TGTGCCAGCAGAAAGACTAGCGGGGGGGAAGGCGGGGAGCTGTTTTTT.

The chain employs TRBV5-1 and TRBJ2-3, with 8 nucleotides matching TRBD1. V shed 6 bases and J 6 bases; nucleotides not matched to a gene: 6. The germline CDR1 and CDR2 sequences are SGHRS and YFSETQ. This CDR3 is 13 amino acids long. The DNA for the CDR3 is TGCGCCAGCACCAAGACAGGGGCGGATACGCAGTATTTT. Amino acids: CASTKTGADTQYF. Drawing the rest from reference TRBV5-1 and TRBJ2-3, the complete variable domain is KAGVTQTPRYLIKTRGQQVTLSCSPISGHRSVSWYQQTPGQGLQFLFEYFSETQRNKGNFPGRFSGRQFSNSRSEMNVSTLELGDSALYLCASTKTGADTQYFGPGTRLTVL.